The subject of this entry is one TCR beta chain. The CDR3 is 15 amino acids. The ends were cut back, 2 bases at V and 7 bases at J, with 15 bases in the middle. These data originate in a study of T-cell reconstitution after alpha-beta-depleted transplantation in children. Unique molecular identifiers featured in how the TCRbeta library was prepared. One entry per CDR3 protein results from TCRdb running MiXCR on the PCR reads. The sample consists of around 530,000 distinct CDR3 sequences, over 25% of them appearing once. The clonotype was recovered from a human donor who donated a stem cell graft to a child with aplastic anemia. The chain recombines TRBV12-3 or TRBV12-4 with TRBJ1-3; D perhaps matches TRBD1 (5 bases). Specimen: PBMCs from the stem cell graft donor, collected from the stem cell graft. The CDR3 nucleotides are TGTGCCAGCAGTTTAAGAGGGGCTGGTGTGAACACCATATATTTT. Its translation is CASSLRGAGVNTIYF.